This TCR beta chain was profiled in a study of T cells in Graves' hyperthyroidism and ophthalmopathy (dated by TCRdb to the late 2010s). Turning to the overall study: Peripheral blood samples were taken at the time of initial diagnosis, prior to any treatment. A discovery cohort of roughly 100 patients, roughly 43 with Graves' ophthalmopathy and 55 to 60 with stable Graves' hyperthyroidism, was used to find distinguishing TCR V-J signatures. Whether ophthalmopathy could be predicted prospectively was tested in an independent validation cohort made up of approximately 19 hyperthyroidism patients plus 17 patients who later progressed to ophthalmopathy. The 100 discovery patients were randomly divided into training and test sets at a 7:3 ratio. In several Graves' hyperthyroidism patients, the study also compared T-cell repertoires from thyroid tissue with T-cell repertoires from blood. Following sampling, methimazole starting at 30 mg daily was given to hyperthyroidism patients, and high-dose intravenous methylprednisolone was given to ophthalmopathy patients. The paper reports TCR Vbeta CDR3 sequencing of approximately 140 peripheral blood samples: approximately 41 ophthalmopathy, some 80 hyperthyroidism and around 17 progressor patients. What the research found in general, with its limitations: Most expanded thyroid clonotypes (frequency above 0.001) were also found in blood, which suggests that blood repertoires may mirror thyroid immune responses. Sample size was not statistically predetermined, and investigators were not blinded to group allocation. A 13 V-J signature model separated ophthalmopathy from stable hyperthyroidism, with roughly 88% sensitivity and roughly 81% specificity in cross-validation and 80%/75% in testing. In validation, progression to ophthalmopathy was predicted by the model with 70.59% sensitivity and just over 72% specificity, a median of approximately 7.1 months before onset.

Graves' hyperthyroidism was defined as stable when no progression to ophthalmopathy occurred over 18 months of follow-up. Hyperthyroidism patients were newly diagnosed, with disease duration under 2 months, and aged 18 to 65 years. Any patient with an uncontrolled infection, another autoimmune disease, pregnancy or lactation was excluded. Diagnoses were based on clinical symptoms, serum thyroxine and TRAb, thyroid ultrasound and orbital computed tomography. PBMCs were isolated from more than 8 ml of fresh peripheral blood by Ficoll-Paque density gradient centrifugation. Total RNA was extracted using Trizol reagent, and RNA quality was assessed on an Agilent 2100 Bioanalyzer. In the germline V gene, CDR1 corresponds to MDHEN and CDR2 to SYDVKM. The CDR3 starts with the cysteine, ends with the phenylalanine, and has 14 residues. Kept here is only the CDR3 DNA, which spans 42 bases and is read in frame from base 1. V is cut by 4 bases and J by 4 bases, and the space between the germline ends is 11 bases.

This clonotype was recorded many times. Its binding antigen is unknown. The sample holds no much larger clone one base away, and base qualities are not on file. The TCR beta CDR3 regions were amplified from the RNA transcripts. A first-round RT-PCR of the TCR CDR3 used the HTBI primer set with the Qiagen OneStep RT-PCR kit. The libraries were constructed in a second round of multiplex PCR and then size-selected and purified. Paired-end sequencing of the libraries was performed with 100 bp reads on an Illumina HiSeq2000. The authors' pipeline ran thus. SOAPnuke was used to process the raw data, with reads discarded if the reads contained adapters or uncalled bases, had a mean Phred below 15, or lacked an exact constant-primer or identifier match. High-quality paired reads were merged using COPE v1.2.5, and each unique nucleotide sequence was defined as a clonotype. Clonotypes were aligned to IMGT TRBV, TRBD and TRBJ reference segments using MiTCR v1.1. The analysis included only V-J combinations with a frequency above 0.0001, which together covered around 99% of the repertoires. A TCS score was defined as the ratio between F50 (clonal expansion) and ExV (chaos), using BLOSUM62-based TCRdist between CDR3 peptides within each V-J. Welch's t-statistics and random forest reduced roughly 530 V-J features to 13, which were used in a naive Bayes classifier (R e1071). TCRdb passed the public sequencing reads through fastp at Q25 and MiXCR, retaining productive beta sequences. Identical CDR3 proteins give one entry, which carries the most common genes and DNA. V and J calls and clone size were set by TCRdb, not the authors. Counted in this sample were fewer than 550,000 distinct CDR3 sequences; about 15% of them appeared once. About 7.7% of the sample goes to the ten largest clones.

The receptor was isolated from a woman between 18 and 29 years old with Graves' hyperthyroidism. Material for sequencing was blood. In this chain, TRBV28 is recombined with TRBJ1-5; the D gene is perhaps TRBD1, on 6 matching bases. CDR3 loop: CASSWRTANQPQHF. The nucleotide sequence reads TGTGCCAGCAGTTGGCGGACAGCTAATCAGCCCCAGCATTTT.